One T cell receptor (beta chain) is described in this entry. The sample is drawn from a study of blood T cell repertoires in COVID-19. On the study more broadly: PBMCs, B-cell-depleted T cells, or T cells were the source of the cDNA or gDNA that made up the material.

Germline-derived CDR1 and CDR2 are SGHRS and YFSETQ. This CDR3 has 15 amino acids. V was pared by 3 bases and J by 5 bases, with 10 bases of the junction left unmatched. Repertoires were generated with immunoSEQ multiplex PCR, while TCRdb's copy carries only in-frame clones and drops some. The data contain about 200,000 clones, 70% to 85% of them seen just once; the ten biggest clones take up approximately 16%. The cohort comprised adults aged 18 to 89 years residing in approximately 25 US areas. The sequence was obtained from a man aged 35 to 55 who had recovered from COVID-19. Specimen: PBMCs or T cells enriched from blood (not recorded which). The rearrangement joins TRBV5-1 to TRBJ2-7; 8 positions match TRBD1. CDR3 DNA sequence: TGCGCCAGCAGCTCCGGACAGGGCGATATAGACGAGCAGTACTTC. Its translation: CASSSGQGDIDEQYF.